This T cell receptor beta chain was observed in a study of control samples from healthy donors and cancer patients. This CDR3 contains 18 residues. Germline V gene sequence: CDR1 LNHDA, CDR2 SQIVND (reference sequence). The ends were cut back, 3 bases at V and 5 bases at J, with 23 bases in the middle. Sequenced by immunoSEQ multiplex PCR; TCRdb stores in-frame clones only, minus some. The table records roughly 180,000 clones, 80% to 95% of them present only once. This receptor was obtained from a woman aged 40 to 50 in good health. The material sequenced was blood. The chain uses TRBV19 and TRBJ1-5; D uncertain. The CDR3 reads CASSIDETRRIGDQPQHF. The CDR3 DNA is TGTGCCAGTAGTATTGATGAGACTAGAAGAATTGGTGATCAGCCCCAGCATTTT.